This T cell receptor beta chain appears in the sequencing data of a study of identical twins. Study outcomes and limitations: There were fewer insertions in abundant cord blood beta clonotypes, but memory repertoires showed no such pattern. Invariant MAIT and iNKT cells could partly confound zero-insertion analyses.

Concerning this clonotype itself: Its specificity is not known.

TCRdb re-analysed the 5' RACE reads in MiXCR, keeping a single row per CDR3 protein. The sample lists under 500,000 distinct CDR3 sequences, roughly an eighth occurring once. The CDR3 spans 14 residues. The V end was cut by 0 bases, the J end by 6 bases, with 12 bases between. Germline V CDR1 and CDR2: LNHNV, YYDKDF (reference sequence). These data are also associated with another study on yellow fever vaccine responses in identical twins.

The sample was CD4+ T cells sorted from blood. The clonotype was recovered from a woman aged 18-29 years in good health. The chain carries TRBV15 and TRBJ2-7, with D possibly matching TRBD1 (6 bases). In DNA form, the CDR3 reads TGTGCCACCAGCAGAGATGTGGGACAAGTCGAGCAGTACTTC. Its protein product is CATSRDVGQVEQYF.